Below, 28 T cell receptor beta chains from the same sample are listed, as sequenced in a study of neurological immune-mediated disorders. Each CDR3 protein gets one entry after TCRdb re-called the 5' RACE reads with MiXCR. The table lists approximately 30,000 distinct CDR3 sequences, around 6% of them singletons. Sequenced material: CD4+ T cells from blood. These receptors were taken from a woman in her forties or fifties in good health.

There are many counts of this clonotype. The rearrangement joins TRBV7-2 to TRBJ2-2; possibly TRBD2 for D (7 bases). V was trimmed by 5 bases and J by 3 bases, leaving 13 bases between them. Germline V gives CDR1 SGHTA, CDR2 FQGNSA. The CDR3 is 15 residues long. The CDR3 DNA sequence: TGTGCCAGCAGCGAGAGGGGGGGGGACACCGGGGAGCTGTTTTTT. It codes for CASSERGGDTGELFF. Complete variable domain (other parts from reference TRBV7-2 and TRBJ2-2): GAGVSQSPSNKVTEKGKDVELRCDPISGHTALYWYRQSLGQGLEFLIYFQGNSAPDKSGLPSDRFSAERTGGSVSTLTIQRTQQEDSAVYLCASSERGGDTGELFFGEGSRLTVL.

In this sample, this clonotype turned up many times. The chain couples TRBV28 to TRBJ1-1, with D perhaps TRBD1 (5 bases). V gave up 5 bases and J gave up 1 base, with 11 bases separating them. Germline loops: CDR1 MDHEN, CDR2 SYDVKM. The CDR3 contains 14 residues. In DNA, the CDR3 is TGTGCCAGCAGTAAAACCCAGGGGAACACTGAAGCTTTCTTT. It yields the protein CASSKTQGNTEAFF.

The gene calls are TRBV2 and TRBJ1-6, with 7 bases fitting TRBD1. From germline, CDR1 is SNHLY and CDR2 FYNNEI. V trimming: 6 bases; J trimming: 6 bases; junction bases outside the gene matches: 5. The CDR3 has 14 amino acids. The CDR3 is CASRLQGLNSPLHF. The DNA of the CDR3 is TGTGCCAGCAGATTACAGGGGCTTAATTCACCCCTCCACTTT. The complete variable domain, with remaining parts taken from reference TRBV2 and TRBJ1-6, reads EPEVTQTPSHQVTQMGQEVILRCVPISNHLYFYWYRQILGQKVEFLVSFYNNEISEKSEIFDDQFSVERPDGSNFTLKIRSTKLEDSAMYFCASRLQGLNSPLHFGNGTRLTVT.

This clonotype was observed many times. The rearrangement links TRBV9 to TRBJ2-7; either TRBD1 or TRBD2 may fit D (5 bases each). Germline-derived CDR1 and CDR2 are SGDLS and YYNGEE. The V end lost 4 bases, the J end lost 5 bases, and 16 bases lay between the germline ends. This CDR3 is built from 14 residues. The CDR3 region has the DNA TGTGCCAGCAGCCCAGCCCGGGGCAGGGACGAGCAGTACTTC. Residues: CASSPARGRDEQYF.

The chain has TRBV19 and TRBJ2-7; perhaps D is TRBD1 or TRBD2 (5 bases each). Germline CDR1 is LNHDA and CDR2 is SQIVND (reference sequence). The V end lost 5 bases, the J end lost 4 bases, and 18 bases lay between the germline ends. This CDR3 region has 15 residues. In DNA form, the CDR3 reads TGTGCCAGTAGTTTCACCGGGCCCGGGGCTTACGAGCAGTACTTC. This translates into CASSFTGPGAYEQYF.

This clonotype appeared many times. The chain combines TRBV5-1 with TRBJ1-6, with a possible D match to TRBD1 (6 bases). V was clipped by 3 bases and J by 10 bases, with 17 bases between them. The CDR3 spans 15 residues. Germline CDR1 SGHRS, CDR2 YFSETQ. Written as DNA, the CDR3 is TGCGCCAGCAGCTCCCACGGGGGGCCGGGGTCACCCCTCCACTTT. Translated, it gives CASSSHGGPGSPLHF.

This clonotype was recorded many times. The chain couples TRBV6-2 or TRBV6-3 to TRBJ2-7; D not certain. This CDR3 is 12 amino acids long. Deletions cut 7 bases from V and 1 base from J, with 8 bases between. Germline lookup yields CDR1 MNHEY and CDR2 SVGEGT. The CDR3 protein is CASTSHSYEQYF. The DNA of the CDR3 is TGTGCCAGCACTAGTCATTCCTACGAGCAGTACTTC.

This clonotype was seen repeatedly, ten times or more. The chain combines TRBV7-2 with TRBJ1-2, with a weak D call TRBD1 (5 bases). The V end was cut by 5 bases, the J end by 2 bases, with 9 bases between. This CDR3 has 13 residues. The germline V gene has CDR1 SGHTA and CDR2 FQGNSA. The CDR3 sequence: CASSQGLNYGYTF. The CDR3 DNA reads TGTGCCAGCAGCCAGGGACTCAACTATGGCTACACCTTC.

This clonotype was counted a few times. This sequence joins TRBV7-8 and TRBJ2-1, with D possibly TRBD2 on 5 matching bases. The length of the CDR3 is 15 residues. In germline, CDR1 is SGHVS, CDR2 FQNEAQ. Trimming stripped 5 bases from V and 9 bases from J, with 20 bases between. The CDR3 DNA sequence: TGTGCCAGCAGCCAGTCCCCTAGTCTCGCGGGTGAGCAGTTCTTC. Its protein is CASSQSPSLAGEQFF. The full variable domain, completed using reference TRBV7-8 and TRBJ2-1, is GAGVSQSPRYKVAKRGQDVALRCDPISGHVSLFWYQQALGQGPEFLTYFQNEAQLDKSGLPSDRFFAERPEGSVSTLKIQRTQQEDSAVYLCASSQSPSLAGEQFFGPGTRLTVL.

This clonotype was counted between two and nine times. The chain couples TRBV7-3 to TRBJ2-3, with D possibly TRBD1 on 5 matching bases. Germline V gene sequence: CDR1 SGHTA, CDR2 FQGTGA. V shed 1 base and J shed 10 bases, with 12 bases lying between them. The CDR3 loop spans 13 amino acids. The CDR3 DNA follows: TGTGCCAGCAGCTTAAGCAGGGCGTCGGCGCAGTATTTT. This translates into CASSLSRASAQYF.

By its share, this clonotype is medium-sized. The chain has TRBV20-1 and TRBJ2-1; 10 bases are a match to TRBD2. Germline CDR1 is DFQATT and CDR2 is SNEGSKA (reference sequence). The CDR3 runs to 11 residues. V lost 3 bases and J lost 15; bases outside the gene matches: 5. CDR3: CSASRAGGLFF. In DNA, the CDR3 is TGCAGTGCTAGTCGAGCGGGGGGGCTGTTCTTC.

This clonotype is medium-sized within its sample. The genes are TRBV7-6 and TRBJ2-2, with D uncertain. The CDR3 spans 13 residues. Germline CDR1 is SGHVS and CDR2 is FNYEAQ. V was trimmed by 2 bases and J by 3 bases, leaving 4 bases between them. CDR3 region: CASSLIHTGELFF. CDR3 bases: TGTGCCAGCAGCTTAATCCACACCGGGGAGCTGTTTTTT.

This clonotype came up many times. The chain has TRBV20-1 and TRBJ2-1; D is uncertain. The germline V gene encodes CDR1 DFQATT and CDR2 SNEGSKA (reference sequence). Trimming removed 4 bases from V and 9 bases from J, with 16 bases in between. The CDR3 is 13 residues long. CDR3 in amino acids: CSAIAGNLGEQFF. The CDR3 DNA follows: TGCAGTGCTATAGCTGGGAACCTTGGTGAGCAGTTCTTC.

This clonotype was seen ten or more times. The V gene is TRBV6-5, the J gene TRBJ1-5; possible D gene TRBD1, 5 bases. Germline-derived CDR1 and CDR2 are MNHEY and SVGAGI. Trimming left V 5 bases short and J 5 bases short, with 10 bases between. The CDR3 runs to 13 residues. The CDR3 protein is CASSPGLDQPQHF. The CDR3 DNA is TGTGCCAGCAGTCCAGGGCTGGATCAGCCCCAGCATTTT.

This clonotype was seen ten or more times. This chain uses TRBV5-5 with TRBJ2-7, with D possibly TRBD1 on 5 matching bases. Trimming took off 4 bases at V and 6 bases at J, with 14 bases between the two ends. The V gene's germline CDR1 is SGHKS and CDR2 YYEKEE (reference sequence). This CDR3 has 13 residues. In DNA form, the CDR3 reads TGTGCCAGCAGCCAACAACAGGTCGGCGAGCAGTACTTC. Translated, it gives CASSQQQVGEQYF.

This clonotype was counted many times. This chain uses TRBV20-1 with TRBJ1-6; D unresolved. The germline CDR1 and CDR2 sequences are DFQATT and SNEGSKA (reference sequence). V was clipped by 1 base and J by 8 bases, with 15 bases between them. This CDR3 is 15 amino acids long. The CDR3 sequence is CSARAQESFYSPLHF. The CDR3 DNA sequence: TGCAGTGCTAGAGCTCAAGAGTCATTCTATTCACCCCTCCACTTT.

This clonotype was seen repeatedly, ten times or more. This sequence joins TRBV20-1 and TRBJ2-7, with D tentatively TRBD2 (6 bases). The germline CDR1 and CDR2 sequences are DFQATT and SNEGSKA (reference sequence). This CDR3 is built from 12 residues. V lost 5 bases and J 7 bases, leaving 15 bases between the germline ends. This CDR3 is CSAPGLTEEQYF. The CDR3 DNA is TGCAGTGCTCCGGGACTGACGGAGGAGCAGTACTTC.

At least ten counts were recorded for this clonotype. The V and J genes are TRBV5-5 and TRBJ1-5; possibly TRBD1 for D (6 bases). V was pared by 3 bases and J by 1 base, with 11 bases between. CDR3 length: 15 residues. Germline V gene lookup returns CDR1 SGHKS and CDR2 YYEKEE (reference sequence). CDR3 nucleotides: TGTGCCAGCAGCTCGGAGGGGGTCAGCAATCAGCCCCAGCATTTT. This codes for CASSSEGVSNQPQHF.

There are many counts of this clonotype. V gene TRBV28 combines with J gene TRBJ1-3, with D unresolved. The length of the CDR3 is 15 residues. V was pared by 6 bases and J by 4 bases, with 16 bases between. Germline V gene data show CDR1 as MDHEN and CDR2 as SYDVKM. The CDR3 coding sequence is TGTGCCAGCAGCGGTGTAGACCTCGTGGGAAACACCATATATTTT. Its translation is CASSGVDLVGNTIYF.

The table lists this clonotype with many counts. This chain uses TRBV7-2 with TRBJ2-5; 10 positions match TRBD2. The CDR3 runs to 16 residues. Trimming took 0 bases from V and 1 from J; bases not matched to a gene: 2. Germline V gene sequence: CDR1 SGHTA, CDR2 FQGNSA. CDR3 in amino acids: CASSLALAGGQETQYF. The CDR3, as DNA: TGTGCCAGCAGCTTAGCCTTAGCGGGGGGCCAAGAGACCCAGTACTTC.

This clonotype appeared many times. This sequence joins TRBV27 and TRBJ1-1; possibly TRBD1 for D (6 bases). Germline loops: CDR1 MNHEY, CDR2 SMNVEV (reference sequence). CDR3 length: 14 amino acids. Trimming shortened V by 5 bases and J by 1 base, and 11 bases separated the two germline ends. The DNA of the CDR3 is TGTGCCAGCAGTCAGTGGACAGCGAACACTGAAGCTTTCTTT. Encoded protein: CASSQWTANTEAFF.

This clonotype was observed at least ten times. The rearrangement links TRBV6-2 or TRBV6-3 to TRBJ2-1, with D unclear. V was clipped by 5 bases and J by 7 bases, with 6 bases between them. Per germline, CDR1 MNHEY and CDR2 SVGEGT. This CDR3 contains 11 residues. CDR3 DNA sequence: TGTGCCAGCAGTGGGATAAATGAGCAGTTCTTC. The encoded protein is CASSGINEQFF.

This clonotype was recorded many times. This chain connects TRBV20-1 to TRBJ2-1; 12 bases agree with TRBD2. V gave up 5 bases and J gave up 1 base; unmatched junction bases: 6. CDR3 length: 16 amino acids. Germline-derived CDR1 and CDR2 are DFQATT and SNEGSKA (reference sequence). In DNA, the CDR3 is TGCAGTGCTCAGCTAGCGGGAGGGCCGTCCTACAATGAGCAGTTCTTC. It specifies CSAQLAGGPSYNEQFF.

This clonotype was seen many times. The gene calls are TRBV9 and TRBJ2-1; perhaps TRBD2 as D (7 bases). Per germline, CDR1 SGDLS and CDR2 YYNGEE. Trimming cost V 0 bases and J 9 bases, with 16 bases left between them. This CDR3 spans 15 amino acids. CDR3 sequence (DNA): TGTGCCAGCAGCGTAGGGGGGGGCGGTTTTGGTGAGCAGTTCTTC. The encoded protein is CASSVGGGGFGEQFF. Looking up the rest from reference TRBV9 and TRBJ2-1 gives the full variable domain: DSGVTQTPKHLITATGQRVTLRCSPRSGDLSVYWYQQSLDQGLQFLIQYYNGEERAKGNILERFSAQQFPDLHSELNLSSLELGDSALYFCASSVGGGGFGEQFFGPGTRLTVL.

Here the CDR3 reads CAWSGGGLGNNEQFF. The CDR3 DNA reads as TGTGCCTGGAGTGGGGGGGGGTTGGGGAACAATGAGCAGTTCTTC. The chain recombines TRBV30 with TRBJ2-1, with TRBD2 matching 7 bases. Per germline, CDR1 GTSNPN and CDR2 SVGIG (reference sequence). The CDR3 has 15 amino acids. J lost 5 bases, V lost 1 base, and 8 bases had no gene match.

Ten or more counts support this clonotype. The chain uses TRBV7-2 and TRBJ1-4, with 8 bases fitting TRBD1. The CDR3 is 14 residues long. Germline V gene sequence: CDR1 SGHTA, CDR2 FQGNSA. The ends lost 3 bases at V and 7 bases at J; junction bases unmatched: 4. Here the CDR3 reads CASSFGDRREKLFF. CDR3 DNA: TGTGCCAGCAGCTTTGGGGACAGGCGTGAAAAACTGTTTTTT.

At least ten counts were recorded for this clonotype. The chain links TRBV7-9 to TRBJ1-2; TRBD1 matches 8 bases. V dropped 4 bases and J dropped 6; count of bases not matched to a gene: 10. The germline V gene encodes CDR1 SEHNR and CDR2 FQNEAQ (reference sequence). This CDR3 comprises 15 residues. The DNA for the CDR3 is TGTGCCAGCAGCTGGACCTGGACAGGGAACGATGGCTACACCTTC. Amino acid sequence: CASSWTWTGNDGYTF.

This clonotype was recorded at least ten times. This chain connects TRBV4-2 to TRBJ2-3; 14 bases are shared with TRBD2. This CDR3 contains 20 residues. Germline CDR1 reads LGHNA; CDR2 reads YNFKEQ. V lost 0 bases, J lost 4 bases, and 12 bases stayed unmatched. CDR3: CASSQDGGLAGVGAPDTQYF. Written as DNA, the CDR3 is TGTGCCAGCAGCCAAGATGGGGGACTAGCGGGGGTAGGAGCACCAGATACGCAGTATTTT.